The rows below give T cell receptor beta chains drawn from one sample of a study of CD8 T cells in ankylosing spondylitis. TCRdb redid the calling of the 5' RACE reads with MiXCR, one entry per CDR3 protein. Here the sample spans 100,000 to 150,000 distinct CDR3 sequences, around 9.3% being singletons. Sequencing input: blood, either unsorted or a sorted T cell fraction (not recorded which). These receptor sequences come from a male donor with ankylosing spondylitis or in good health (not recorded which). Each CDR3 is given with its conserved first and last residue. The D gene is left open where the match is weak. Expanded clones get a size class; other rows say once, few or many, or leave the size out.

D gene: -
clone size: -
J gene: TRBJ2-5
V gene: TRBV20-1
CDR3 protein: CSAEAYQETQYF
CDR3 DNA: TGCAGTGCGGAGGCGTACCAAGAGACCCAGTACTTC

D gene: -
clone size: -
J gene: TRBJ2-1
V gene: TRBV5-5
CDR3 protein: CASSLAVGNYNEQFF
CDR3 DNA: TGTGCCAGCAGCTTGGCCGTGGGCAATTACAATGAGCAGTTCTTC

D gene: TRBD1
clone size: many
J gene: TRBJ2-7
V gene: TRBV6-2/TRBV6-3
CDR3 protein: CASSLQGASLYEQYF
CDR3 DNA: TGTGCCAGCAGTCTACAGGGGGCGAGTCTTTACGAGCAGTACTTC

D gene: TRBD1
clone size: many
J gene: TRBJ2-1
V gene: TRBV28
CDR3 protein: CASSSPGQGGYNEQFF
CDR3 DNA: TGTGCCAGCAGTTCCCCAGGACAGGGGGGTTACAATGAGCAGTTCTTC

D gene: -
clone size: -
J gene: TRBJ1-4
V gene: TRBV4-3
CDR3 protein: CASSQVNGQLFF
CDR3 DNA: TGCGCCAGCAGCCAAGTAAACGGGCAGCTGTTTTTT

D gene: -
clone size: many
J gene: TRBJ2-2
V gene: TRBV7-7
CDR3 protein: CASSLGPTGELFF
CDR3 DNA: TGTGCCAGCAGCTTAGGTCCGACCGGGGAGCTGTTTTTT

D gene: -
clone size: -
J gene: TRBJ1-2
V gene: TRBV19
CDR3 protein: CASRRTENYGYTF
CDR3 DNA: TGTGCCAGTAGAAGGACGGAGAACTATGGCTACACCTTC

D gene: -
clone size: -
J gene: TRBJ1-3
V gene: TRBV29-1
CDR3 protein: CSVGISGNTIYF
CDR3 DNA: TGCAGCGTTGGGATCTCTGGAAACACCATATATTTT

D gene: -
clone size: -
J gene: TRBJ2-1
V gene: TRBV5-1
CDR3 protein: CASRVEALGGGQQFF
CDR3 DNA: TGCGCCAGCAGAGTGGAGGCCCTAGGAGGAGGGCAGCAGTTCTTC

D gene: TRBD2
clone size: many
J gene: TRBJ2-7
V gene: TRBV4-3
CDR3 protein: CASSSLAGGSYEQYF
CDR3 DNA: TGCGCCAGCAGCTCCCTAGCGGGTGGGTCCTACGAGCAGTACTTC

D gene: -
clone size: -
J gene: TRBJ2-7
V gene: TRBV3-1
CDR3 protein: CATTQGTPRRNGRTYEQYF
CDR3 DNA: TGTGCCACCACCCAGGGTACACCACGGCGAAACGGAAGGACTTACGAGCAGTACTTC

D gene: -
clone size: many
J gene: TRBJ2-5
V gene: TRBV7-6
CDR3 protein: CASSPEGWGLETQYF
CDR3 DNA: TGTGCCAGCAGCCCGGAAGGTTGGGGGTTGGAGACCCAGTACTTC

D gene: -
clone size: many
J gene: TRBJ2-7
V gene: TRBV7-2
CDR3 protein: CASSFTGIYEQYF
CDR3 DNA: TGTGCCAGCAGCTTTACAGGGATTTACGAGCAGTACTTC

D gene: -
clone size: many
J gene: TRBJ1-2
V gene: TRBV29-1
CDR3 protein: CSVEEYRGYTF
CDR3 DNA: TGCAGCGTTGAGGAGTATCGGGGCTACACCTTC

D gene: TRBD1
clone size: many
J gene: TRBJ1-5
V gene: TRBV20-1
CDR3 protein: CSAGRQGSNQPQHF
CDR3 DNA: TGCAGTGCGGGCCGACAGGGAAGCAATCAGCCCCAGCATTTT

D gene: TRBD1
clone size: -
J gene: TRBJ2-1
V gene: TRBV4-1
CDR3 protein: CASSQEGVGGGEQFF
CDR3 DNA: TGCGCCAGCAGCCAAGAAGGTGTAGGGGGCGGGGAGCAGTTCTTC

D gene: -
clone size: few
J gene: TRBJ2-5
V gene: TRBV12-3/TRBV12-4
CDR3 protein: CASSPRLGVETQYF
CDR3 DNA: TGTGCCAGCAGTCCCAGGCTGGGGGTGGAGACCCAGTACTTC

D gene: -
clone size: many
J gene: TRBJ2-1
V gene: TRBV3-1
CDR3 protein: CASSQDRGRDFTIGQFF
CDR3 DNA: TGTGCCAGCAGCCAAGATCGTGGGCGGGACTTTACAATTGGGCAGTTCTTC

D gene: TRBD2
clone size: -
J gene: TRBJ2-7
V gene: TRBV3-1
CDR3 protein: CASSRGSGGTYEQYF
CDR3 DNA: TGTGCCAGCAGCCGCGGGAGTGGGGGGACCTACGAGCAGTACTTC

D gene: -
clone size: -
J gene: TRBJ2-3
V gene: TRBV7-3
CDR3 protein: CASSLTISQTDTQYF
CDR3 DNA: TGTGCCAGCAGCTTAACGATCAGCCAGACAGATACGCAGTATTTT

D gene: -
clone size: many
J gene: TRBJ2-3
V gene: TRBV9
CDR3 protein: CASSVGYFSTDTQYF
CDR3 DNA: TGTGCCAGCAGCGTAGGTTACTTTAGCACAGATACGCAGTATTTT

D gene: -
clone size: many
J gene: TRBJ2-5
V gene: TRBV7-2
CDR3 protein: CASSLAFRQETQYF
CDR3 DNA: TGTGCCAGCAGCTTAGCGTTTCGGCAAGAGACCCAGTACTTC

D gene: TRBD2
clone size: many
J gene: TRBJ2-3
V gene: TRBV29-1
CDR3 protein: CSVDGRVAGGPSHRTDTQYF
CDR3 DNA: TGCAGCGTTGATGGGAGGGTAGCGGGAGGGCCTAGTCACCGCACAGATACGCAGTATTTT

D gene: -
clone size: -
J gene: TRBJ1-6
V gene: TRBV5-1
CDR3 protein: CASSLEGSSYNSPLHF
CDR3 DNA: TGCGCCAGCAGCTTGGAGGGTAGCTCCTATAATTCACCCCTCCACTTT

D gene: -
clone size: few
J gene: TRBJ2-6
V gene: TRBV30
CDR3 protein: CAWSALWGTLANGLTF
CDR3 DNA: TGTGCCTGGAGTGCGCTTTGGGGGACATTGGCCAACGGCCTGACTTTC

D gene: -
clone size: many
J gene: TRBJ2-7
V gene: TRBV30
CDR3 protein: CAWSPSPYEQYF
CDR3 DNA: TGTGCCTGGAGTCCGTCACCCTACGAGCAGTACTTC

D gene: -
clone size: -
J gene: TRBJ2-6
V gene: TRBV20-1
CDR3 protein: CCARDQRAERDSYSGANVLTF
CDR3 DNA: TGCTGTGCTAGAGATCAGCGGGCAGAAAGGGACAGTTACTCTGGGGCCAACGTCCTGACTTTC

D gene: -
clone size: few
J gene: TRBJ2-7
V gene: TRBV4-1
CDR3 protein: CASSQEFGQGYDEQYF
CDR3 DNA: TGCGCCAGCAGCCAAGAATTTGGGCAGGGGTATGACGAGCAGTACTTC

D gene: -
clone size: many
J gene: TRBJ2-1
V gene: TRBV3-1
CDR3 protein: CASSPRRVRDEQFF
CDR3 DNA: TGTGCCAGCAGCCCCAGACGCGTTAGGGATGAGCAGTTCTTC

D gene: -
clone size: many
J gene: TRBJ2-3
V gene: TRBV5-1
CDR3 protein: CASARRSTDTQYF
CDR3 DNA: TGCGCCAGCGCCAGGCGCAGCACAGATACGCAGTATTTT

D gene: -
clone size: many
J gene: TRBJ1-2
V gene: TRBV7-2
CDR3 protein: CASSELQGTKDRYGYTF
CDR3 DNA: TGTGCCAGCAGCGAACTGCAGGGGACTAAGGATCGCTATGGCTACACCTTC

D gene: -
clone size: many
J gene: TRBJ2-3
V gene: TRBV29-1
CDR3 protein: CSVTPGLQADTQYF
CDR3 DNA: TGCAGCGTTACGCCCGGACTCCAAGCAGATACGCAGTATTTT

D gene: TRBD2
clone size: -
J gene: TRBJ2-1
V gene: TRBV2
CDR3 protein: CASSEARVLAGGPGDEQFF
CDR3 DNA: TGTGCCAGCAGTGAAGCGCGCGTTTTGGCGGGAGGGCCGGGCGATGAGCAGTTCTTC

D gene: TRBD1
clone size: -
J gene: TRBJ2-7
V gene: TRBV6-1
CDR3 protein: CASRTGVLTYEHYF
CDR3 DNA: TGTGCCAGCCGAACAGGGGTTTTAACTTACGAGCATTACTTC

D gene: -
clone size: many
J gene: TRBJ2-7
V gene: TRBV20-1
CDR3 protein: CSAKEVGEQYF
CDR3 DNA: TGCAGTGCCAAAGAGGTCGGCGAGCAGTACTTC

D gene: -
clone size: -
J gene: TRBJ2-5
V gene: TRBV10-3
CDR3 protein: CAISELGETQYF
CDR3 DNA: TGTGCCATCAGTGAGTTGGGAGAGACCCAGTACTTC

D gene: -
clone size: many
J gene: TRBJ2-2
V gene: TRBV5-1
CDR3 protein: CASSGQISGELFF
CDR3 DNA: TGCGCCAGCAGTGGACAGATCTCCGGGGAGCTGTTTTTT

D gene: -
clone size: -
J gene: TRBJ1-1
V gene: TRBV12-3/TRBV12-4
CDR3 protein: CASIGQGTLNTEAFF
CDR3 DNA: TGTGCCAGCATCGGGCAGGGGACTTTGAACACTGAAGCTTTCTTT

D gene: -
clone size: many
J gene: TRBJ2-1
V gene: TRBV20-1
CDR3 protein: CSAGTTYNEQFF
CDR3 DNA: TGCAGTGCCGGGACAACCTACAATGAGCAGTTCTTC

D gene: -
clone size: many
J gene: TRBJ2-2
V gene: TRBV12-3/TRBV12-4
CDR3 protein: CASRKQGLQRSGELFF
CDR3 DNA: TGTGCCAGCAGAAAACAGGGATTACAACGGTCCGGGGAGCTGTTTTTT

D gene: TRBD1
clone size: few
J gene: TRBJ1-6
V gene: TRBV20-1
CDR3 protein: CSAYVGQNNSPLHF
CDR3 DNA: TGCAGTGCTTACGTGGGACAGAATAATTCACCCCTCCACTTT